The 4 T cell receptor beta chains presented below share a single source sample, sequenced in a study of T cell changes during pregnancy in multiple sclerosis. Assay: immunoSEQ multiplex PCR; the TCRdb copy retains only in-frame clones and omits some. The data show roughly 49,000 clones, with about 94% seen just once and around 3.9% held by the top ten. This specimen consisted of CD8+ T cells from peripheral blood mononuclear cells, obtained after pregnancy. The receptors derive from a female donor with multiple sclerosis, enrolled in a pregnancy study.

The V gene is TRBV28, the J gene TRBJ1-1; tentatively, D is TRBD1 (5 bases). The germline V gene encodes CDR1 MDHEN and CDR2 SYDVKM. Between the trimmed V and J ends, which lost 5 bases and 2 bases, there was a span of 15 bases. The CDR3 sequence is 15 residues long. CDR3 in amino acids: CASSTLGQLNTEAFF. The CDR3 nucleotides are TGTGCCAGCAGTACCCTGGGGCAGCTAAACACTGAAGCTTTCTTT.

This CDR3 reads CASSQENSLAGEETQYF. CDR3 bases: TGTGCCAGCAGCCAAGAAAATAGCCTAGCTGGTGAAGAGACCCAGTACTTC. V gene TRBV4-2 combines with J gene TRBJ2-5; a weak D match, TRBD2 (5 bases). There are 17 residues in the CDR3. Looked up from germline, CDR1 is LGHNA and CDR2 is YNFKEQ. V was pared by 0 bases and J by 3 bases, with 17 bases between.

The rearrangement links TRBV6-1 to TRBJ2-5; 9 nucleotides align to TRBD2. V shed 8 bases, J shed 4 bases, and the junction held 8 bases outside the gene matches. CDR3 size: 14 residues. CDR1 MNHNS and CDR2 SASEGT come from the germline V gene. The CDR3 coding sequence is TGTGCCAGCGCGGGGGGGTCGTTTGGAGAGACCCAGTACTTC. This translates into CASAGGSFGETQYF.

This chain connects TRBV29-1 to TRBJ2-3; D is undetermined. The CDR3 loop spans 12 amino acids. Trimming removed 7 bases at V and 4 bases at J, with 12 bases between. CDR1 is SQVTM and CDR2 is ANQGSEA in the germline V gene. CDR3 residues: CSALSEADTQYF. CDR3 DNA: TGCAGCGCCTTATCCGAGGCAGATACGCAGTATTTT.